This entry lists 11 T cell receptor beta chains sequenced from one sample in a study of blood T cell repertoires in COVID-19. Assay: immunoSEQ multiplex PCR; the TCRdb copy retains only in-frame clones and omits some. The top ten clones hold 1.5% to 2% of a sample with about 140,000 clones, under 85% of them seen once. The sequenced sample was PBMCs or T cells enriched from blood (not recorded which). These receptors were collected from a woman younger than 30 who had been exposed to COVID-19.

The chain combines TRBV5-1 with TRBJ2-7, with D possibly TRBD2 on 5 matching bases. This CDR3 is 15 amino acids long. Germline loops: CDR1 SGHRS, CDR2 YFSETQ. V lost 4 bases and J lost 5, with 19 bases in between. Here the CDR3 reads CASSREGLRGDEQYF. CDR3 sequence (DNA): TGCGCCAGCAGCCGGGAAGGGCTCCGTGGCGACGAGCAGTACTTC.

The V gene is TRBV12-3 or TRBV12-4, the J gene TRBJ1-2, with unresolved D. The CDR3 runs 13 residues. Trimming removed 1 base from V and 6 bases from J, with 9 bases in between. The CDR3, as DNA: TGTGCCAGCAGTTTAGGTCCCTCTGATGGCTACACCTTC. It is translated as CASSLGPSDGYTF.

The chain has TRBV18 and TRBJ2-3; the match to TRBD2 covers 9 bases. CDR1 and CDR2 (germline): KGHSH, LQKENI. V gave up 2 bases and J gave up 3 bases; unmatched junction bases: 3. This CDR3 is built from 15 residues. The CDR3, as DNA: TGTGCCAGCTCACCAAGACTAGCGGTAACAGATACGCAGTATTTT. It yields the protein CASSPRLAVTDTQYF.

In its sample, this clone was seen once. The chain recombines TRBV3-1 (or the pseudogene TRBV3-2) with TRBJ1-1; the match to TRBD1 covers 8 bases. V was clipped by 2 bases and J by 7 bases; unmatched bases: 6. The CDR3 totals 14 residues. The germline V gene encodes CDR1 LGHDT and CDR2 YNNKEL (reference sequence). The CDR3 DNA is TGTGCCAGCAGCCAATACAGGGGGTGGGGTGAAGCTTTCTTT. Amino acids: CASSQYRGWGEAFF.

The V call is TRBV5-1, the J call TRBJ1-3, with 9 bases fitting TRBD1. V dropped 4 bases and J dropped 8; count of bases not matched to a gene: 13. CDR3 length: 16 amino acids. The germline V gene has CDR1 SGHRS and CDR2 YFSETQ. CDR3 in DNA: TGCGCCAGCAGCCCGACTACCGGGACAGGGAGGGACACCATATATTTT. As protein: CASSPTTGTGRDTIYF.

The rearrangement links TRBV19 to TRBJ1-1, with D maybe TRBD1 (5 bases). V lost 9 bases and J lost 6, with 23 bases in between. This CDR3 is built from 15 residues. The germline CDR1 and CDR2 sequences are LNHDA and SQIVND (reference sequence). The CDR3 spells CASNGQGQGKAEAFF. The CDR3 coding sequence is TGTGCCAGCAATGGACAAGGGCAAGGGAAGGCTGAAGCTTTCTTT.

Details on this clone: A read error may produce the germline difference seen at one junction end. This chain joins TRBV10-2 and TRBJ1-5; 9 bases are a match to TRBD1. This CDR3 contains 15 residues. Germline lookup yields CDR1 WSHSY and CDR2 SAAADI. The CDR3 coding sequence is TGCGCCAGCAGTGAGCTGGACAGGGGCAACCAGCCCCAGCATTTT. This codes for CASSELDRGNQPQHF.

This chain connects TRBV19 to TRBJ1-1, with TRBD1 as a possible D gene (5 bases). Trimming pared 5 bases from V and 1 base from J, leaving 11 bases between. This CDR3 region has 14 residues. Germline CDR1 and CDR2: LNHDA and SQIVND (reference sequence). The CDR3 sequence is CASSQIDRNTEAFF. In nucleotides, the CDR3 is TGTGCCAGTAGTCAAATAGACAGGAACACTGAAGCTTTCTTT.

This clone was seen more than once but under ten times. The chain joins TRBV10-2 to TRBJ1-1; the D is unclear. In germline, CDR1 is WSHSY, CDR2 SAAADI. V lost 3 bases and J 6 bases, leaving 11 bases between the germline ends. The CDR3 is 13 amino acids. The CDR3 region is CASSEWEFSEAFF. The CDR3 nucleotides read TGCGCCAGCAGTGAATGGGAGTTCTCTGAAGCTTTCTTT.

DNA of the CDR3: TGTGCCTGGAGTGTACAGGTCAACACTGAAGCTTTCTTT. It encodes CAWSVQVNTEAFF. V gene TRBV30 combines with J gene TRBJ1-1; possible D gene TRBD1, 5 bases. The V gene lost 0 bases and the J gene lost 2 bases, with 7 bases spanning the gap. This CDR3 contains 13 residues. The germline gives CDR1 GTSNPN, CDR2 SVGIG (reference sequence).

The J gene is TRBJ1-5, the V gene TRBV3-1 (or the pseudogene TRBV3-2); D is ambiguous. Germline V CDR1 and CDR2: LGHDT, YNNKEL (reference sequence). The V and J ends lost 1 base and 7 bases respectively, with 14 bases between them. The CDR3 spans 15 residues. The CDR3, as DNA: TGTGCCAGCAGCCAAGGCCCCGGGGAAGGGCAGCCCCAGCATTTT. This gives the protein CASSQGPGEGQPQHF.